Shown below are 19 T cell receptor beta chains from a single sample sequenced in a study of T cell responses to AZD1222 COVID-19 vaccine. Clones were sequenced by immunoSEQ multiplex PCR, and TCRdb holds only the in-frame ones, with some missing. The sample yields more than 110,000 clones, around 90% seen once. The sequencing here drew on peripheral blood, taken on day 0 of AZD1222 vaccination. These TCRs come from an adult in good health.

As concerns this clone: Other DNA sequences in the same sample also yield this CDR3. This chain joins TRBV27 and TRBJ1-5, with D possibly being TRBD1 (5 bases). V was cut by 3 bases and J by 7 bases, with 7 bases left in between. The CDR3 loop spans 12 amino acids. Germline V gives CDR1 MNHEY, CDR2 SMNVEV (reference sequence). This CDR3 reads CASSFGGQPQHF. In DNA form, the CDR3 reads TGTGCCAGCAGTTTCGGGGGGCAGCCCCAGCATTTT.

The chain carries TRBV19 and TRBJ2-7, with TRBD2 identical over 9 bases. This CDR3 contains 16 residues. Germline V lookup: CDR1 LNHDA, CDR2 SQIVND (reference sequence). V shed 2 bases and J 2 bases; nucleotides not matched to a gene: 7. CDR3 DNA: TGTGCCAGTAGTATATCCCCTAGCGGGGTACCCTACGAGCAGTACTTC. This encodes CASSISPSGVPYEQYF.

The V gene is TRBV6-6, the J gene TRBJ2-6; D possibly uses TRBD1 or TRBD2 (6 bases each). This CDR3 is 17 amino acids long. Germline-derived CDR1 and CDR2 are MNHNY and SVGAGI (reference sequence). Trimming took 5 bases from V and 2 from J, leaving 16 bases between them. CDR3 sequence (DNA): TGTGCCAGCAGTCCCGGGACGGGGGCCCCTGGGGCCAACGTCCTGACTTTC. Its protein is CASSPGTGAPGANVLTF.

The chain joins TRBV27 to TRBJ1-1; possibly TRBD1 for D (5 bases). Germline loops: CDR1 MNHEY, CDR2 SMNVEV (reference sequence). The CDR3 runs 13 residues. Between the trimmed V and J ends, which lost 4 bases and 6 bases, there was a span of 12 bases. This CDR3 reads CASSSAGLSEAFF. DNA of the CDR3: TGTGCCAGCAGTTCCGCAGGGCTCTCTGAAGCTTTCTTT.

CDR3 amino acids: CASGSDGFGELFF. CDR3 coding DNA: TGTGCCAGCGGATCAGATGGTTTCGGGGAGCTGTTTTTT. V is TRBV11-3 and J is TRBJ2-2, with no clear D. Germline CDR1 is SGHNT and CDR2 is YENEEA. The CDR3 consists of 13 residues. The V end was cut by 8 bases, the J end by 7 bases, with 14 bases between.

The genes are TRBV5-1 and TRBJ2-7; TRBD1 aligns across 7 bases. The CDR3 extends over 15 amino acids. Per germline, CDR1 SGHRS and CDR2 YFSETQ. Unmatched junction bases numbered 6, after V lost 0 bases and J lost 3 bases. The CDR3 DNA follows: TGCGCCAGCAGCTTGGCCCGGGACAGAATCTACGAGCAGTACTTC. It codes for CASSLARDRIYEQYF.

This chain joins TRBV6-6 and TRBJ2-5; either TRBD1 or TRBD2 may supply D (5 bases each). The CDR3 is 15 residues long. Between the trimmed V and J ends, which lost 2 bases and 3 bases, there was a span of 13 bases. Germline V gene data show CDR1 as MNHNY and CDR2 as SVGAGI (reference sequence). In DNA form, the CDR3 reads TGTGCCAGCAGTTACGAGGGGTCTAACAAAGAGACCCAGTACTTC. Its translation: CASSYEGSNKETQYF.

The CDR3 DNA is TGTGCCAGCAGCTTGGCCCGGCAGGGCAGTGGCTACACCTTC. Translated, it gives CASSLARQGSGYTF. The gene calls are TRBV5-4 and TRBJ1-2; TRBD1 might be the D (5 bases). V lost 0 bases and J lost 7, with 13 bases in between. The CDR3 is 14 residues long. From germline, CDR1 is SGHNT and CDR2 YYREEE (reference sequence).

V is TRBV19 and J is TRBJ1-2, with no clear D. Germline V gene lookup returns CDR1 LNHDA and CDR2 SQIVND (reference sequence). There are 14 residues in the CDR3. Trimming stripped 5 bases from V and 8 bases from J, with 18 bases between. The CDR3, as DNA: TGTGCCAGTAGTCCGTCCTGGGGTTTGAAAGGCTACACCTTC. It translates to CASSPSWGLKGYTF.

The CDR3 DNA sequence: TGTGCCAGCAGCTTGGTCCTGAACACTGAAGCTTTCTTT. Residues: CASSLVLNTEAFF. The rearrangement uses TRBV5-8 and TRBJ1-1; no firm D call. Germline V lookup: CDR1 SGHTS, CDR2 YDEGEE. The CDR3 is 13 amino acids. The V end lost 0 bases, the J end lost 0 bases, and 3 bases lay between the germline ends.

The chain employs TRBV4-1 and TRBJ1-5; the D is unclear. The CDR3 sequence is 14 residues long. The germline V and J ends were trimmed by 4 bases and 4 bases, with 11 bases remaining between them. Germline V gene sequence: CDR1 MGHRA, CDR2 YSYEKL. This chain's CDR3 is CASSLGWGNQPQHF. The CDR3 DNA reads as TGCGCCAGCAGCCTCGGATGGGGAAATCAGCCCCAGCATTTT.

The V call is TRBV2, the J call TRBJ1-2, with unresolved D. Between the trimmed V and J ends, which lost 6 bases and 3 bases, there was a span of 8 bases. The CDR3 is 12 amino acids. Per germline, CDR1 SNHLY and CDR2 FYNNEI. The CDR3 DNA sequence: TGTGCCAGCAGGGAAATAGACTATGGCTACACCTTC. This codes for CASREIDYGYTF.

The CDR3 is CASSLVVTNTGELFF. The DNA for the CDR3 is TGTGCCAGCAGTTTAGTCGTCACGAACACCGGGGAGCTGTTTTTT. The genes are TRBV27 and TRBJ2-2, with D unclear. The germline V and J ends were trimmed by 2 bases and 0 bases, with 7 bases remaining between them. The CDR3 consists of 15 residues. CDR1 is MNHEY, CDR2 SMNVEV, per germline (reference sequence).

The chain couples TRBV4-3 to TRBJ2-2; D remains ambiguous. Per germline, CDR1 LGHNA and CDR2 YSLEER. V lost 0 bases, J lost 6 bases, and 11 bases lay in between. This CDR3 is 15 amino acids long. In DNA, the CDR3 is TGCGCCAGCAGCCAAGAGCCCAAGGTTCCCGGGGAGCTGTTTTTT. Translated: CASSQEPKVPGELFF.

This chain connects TRBV30 to TRBJ1-6; possible D gene TRBD1, 6 bases. This CDR3 has 13 amino acids. The V and J ends lost 3 bases and 8 bases respectively, with 11 bases between them. Germline values: CDR1 GTSNPN, CDR2 SVGIG (reference sequence). The CDR3 DNA sequence: TGTGCCTGGAGCGGACAGTTATATTCACCCCTCCACTTT. Protein product: CAWSGQLYSPLHF.

The rearrangement joins TRBV11-2 to TRBJ2-1; the D is unclear. Trimming cost V 5 bases and J 6 bases, with 8 bases left between them. The germline V gene has CDR1 SGHAT and CDR2 FQNNGV. This CDR3 spans 12 amino acids. CDR3 coding DNA: TGTGCCAGCAGCCCAGTTCGCAATGAGCAGTTCTTC. This codes for CASSPVRNEQFF.

This chain uses TRBV27 with TRBJ2-7, with D unclear. This CDR3 region has 16 residues. Germline loops: CDR1 MNHEY, CDR2 SMNVEV (reference sequence). V was shortened by 4 bases and J by 3 bases, with 19 bases between the two germline ends. CDR3 protein: CASSSSAGASLYEQYF. CDR3 coding DNA: TGTGCCAGCAGTTCTAGTGCCGGCGCCTCCCTCTACGAGCAGTACTTC.

The chain employs TRBV5-1 and TRBJ1-1; D is unclear. The CDR3 totals 13 residues. The germline gives CDR1 SGHRS, CDR2 YFSETQ. Trimming stripped 0 bases from V and 5 bases from J, with 8 bases between. The CDR3, as DNA: TGCGCCAGCAGCTTGGGGGCCGGGACTGAAGCTTTCTTT. Amino acids: CASSLGAGTEAFF.

The chain employs TRBV19 and TRBJ2-7, with 14 bases matching TRBD2. Germline CDR1 is LNHDA and CDR2 is SQIVND (reference sequence). This CDR3 spans 17 amino acids. The ends lost 5 bases at V and 1 base at J; junction bases unmatched: 7. This CDR3 reads CASSSPGTSGSSYEQYF. The CDR3 DNA reads TGTGCCAGTAGTTCGCCAGGGACTAGCGGGAGTTCCTACGAGCAGTACTTC. Together with reference TRBV19 and TRBJ2-7, the CDR3 gives the full variable domain: DGGITQSPKYLFRKEGQNVTLSCEQNLNHDAMYWYRQDPGQGLRLIYYSQIVNDFQKGDIAEGYSVSREKKESFPLTVTSAQKNPTAFYLCASSSPGTSGSSYEQYFGPGTRLTVT.